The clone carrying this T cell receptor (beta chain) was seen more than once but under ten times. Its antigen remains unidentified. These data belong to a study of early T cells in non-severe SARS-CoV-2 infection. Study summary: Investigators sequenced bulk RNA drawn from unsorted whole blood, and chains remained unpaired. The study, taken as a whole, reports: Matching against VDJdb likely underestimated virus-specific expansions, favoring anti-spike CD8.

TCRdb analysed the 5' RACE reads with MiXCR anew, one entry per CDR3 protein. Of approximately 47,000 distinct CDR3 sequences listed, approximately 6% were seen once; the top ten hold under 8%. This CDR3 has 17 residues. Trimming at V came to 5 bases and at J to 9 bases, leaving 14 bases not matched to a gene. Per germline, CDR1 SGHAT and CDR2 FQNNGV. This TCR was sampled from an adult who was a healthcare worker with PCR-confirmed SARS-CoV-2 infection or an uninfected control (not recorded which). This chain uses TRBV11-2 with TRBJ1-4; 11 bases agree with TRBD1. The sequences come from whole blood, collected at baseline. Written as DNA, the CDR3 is TGTGCCAGCAGCCCCCTCCGGGACAGGGGGTCTTATAAAAAACTGTTTTTT. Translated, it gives CASSPLRDRGSYKKLFF.